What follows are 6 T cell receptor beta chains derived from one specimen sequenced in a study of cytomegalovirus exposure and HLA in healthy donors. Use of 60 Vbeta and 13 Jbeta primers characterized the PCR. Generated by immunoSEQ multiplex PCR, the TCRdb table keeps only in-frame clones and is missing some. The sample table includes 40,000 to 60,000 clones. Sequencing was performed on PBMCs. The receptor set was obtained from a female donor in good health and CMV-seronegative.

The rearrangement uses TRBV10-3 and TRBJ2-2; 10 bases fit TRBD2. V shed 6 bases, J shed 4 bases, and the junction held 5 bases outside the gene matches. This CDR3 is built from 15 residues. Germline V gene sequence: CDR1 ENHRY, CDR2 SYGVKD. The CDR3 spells CAIRPTSGSTGELFF. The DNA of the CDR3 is TGTGCCATCAGGCCGACTAGCGGGTCCACCGGGGAGCTGTTTTTT.

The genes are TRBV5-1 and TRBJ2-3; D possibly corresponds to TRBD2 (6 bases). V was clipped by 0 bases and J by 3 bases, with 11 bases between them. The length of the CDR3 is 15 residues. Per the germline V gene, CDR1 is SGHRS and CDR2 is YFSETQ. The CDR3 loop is CASSLERARTDTQYF. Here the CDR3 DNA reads TGCGCCAGCAGCTTGGAGCGGGCTCGTACAGATACGCAGTATTTT.

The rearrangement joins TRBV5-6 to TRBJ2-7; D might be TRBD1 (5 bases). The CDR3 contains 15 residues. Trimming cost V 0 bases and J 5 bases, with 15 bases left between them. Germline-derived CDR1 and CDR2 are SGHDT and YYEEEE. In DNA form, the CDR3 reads TGTGCCAGCAGCTTGGTCTTCAGGGATACGGACGAGCAGTACTTC. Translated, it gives CASSLVFRDTDEQYF.

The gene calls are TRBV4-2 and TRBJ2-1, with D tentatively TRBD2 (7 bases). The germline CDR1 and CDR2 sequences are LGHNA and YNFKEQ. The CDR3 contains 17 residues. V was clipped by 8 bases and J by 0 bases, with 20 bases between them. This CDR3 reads CASGLTKGGSSYNEQFF. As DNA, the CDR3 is TGTGCCAGCGGTCTTACCAAGGGGGGGAGCTCCTACAATGAGCAGTTCTTC.

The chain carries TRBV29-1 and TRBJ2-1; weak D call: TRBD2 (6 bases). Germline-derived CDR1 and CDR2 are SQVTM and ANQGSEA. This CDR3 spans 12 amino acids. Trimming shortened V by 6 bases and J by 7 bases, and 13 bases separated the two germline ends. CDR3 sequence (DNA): TGCAGCGTGGAGGGATTACTAAATGAGCAGTTCTTC. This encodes CSVEGLLNEQFF.

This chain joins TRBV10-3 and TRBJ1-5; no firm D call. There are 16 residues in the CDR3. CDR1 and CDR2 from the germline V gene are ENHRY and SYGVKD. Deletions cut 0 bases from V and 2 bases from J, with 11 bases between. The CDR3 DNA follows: TGTGCCATCAGTGAGTCAAGGCGGGGAGGCAATCAGCCCCAGCATTTT. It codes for CAISESRRGGNQPQHF.